Presented here are 5 T cell receptor beta chains from one specimen sequenced in a study of blood T cells in healthy people across ages. Primed by a sample-barcoded 5' primer and a J-beta primer mix, a second PCR proceeded for roughly 7 to 12 cycles. Via MiXCR, TCRdb re-called the 5' RACE reads, giving one row per CDR3 protein. The sample has more than 1.4 million distinct CDR3 sequences; approximately 40% are singletons. Sequenced: blood. The receptors here all came from a young woman in good health.

The gene calls are TRBV27 and TRBJ1-2; unclear D gene. The CDR3 spans 13 residues. Germline CDR1 MNHEY, CDR2 SMNVEV (reference sequence). V was cut by 7 bases and J by 7 bases, with 16 bases left in between. CDR3 nucleotide sequence: TGTGCCAGCAAATCTCGGGGTTTCAGTGGCTACACCTTC. Its protein is CASKSRGFSGYTF.

This chain uses TRBV7-2 with TRBJ2-3; 16 positions match TRBD2. Losses at the gene ends were 5 bases for V and 3 bases for J; bases not matched to a gene: 8. The CDR3 covers 18 residues. Germline lookup yields CDR1 SGHTA and CDR2 FQGNSA. CDR3 sequence: CASSLTGLAGGATDTQYF. The CDR3 nucleotides are TGTGCCAGCAGCCTAACGGGACTAGCGGGAGGGGCAACAGATACGCAGTATTTT.

This clonotype was counted many times. The chain uses TRBV12-3 or TRBV12-4 and TRBJ2-7, with a possible D match to TRBD1 (5 bases). The CDR3 has 14 residues. V was pared by 3 bases and J by 0 bases, with 9 bases between. The CDR3 sequence is CASSFGQGSYEQYF. The CDR3 DNA is TGTGCCAGCAGTTTTGGGCAGGGCTCCTACGAGCAGTACTTC.

This clonotype was counted a few times. J is TRBJ2-1 and V is TRBV18; 9 bases are shared with TRBD2. CDR1 is KGHSH and CDR2 is LQKENI in the germline V gene. Trimming cost V 3 bases and J 5 bases; bases outside gene matches: 5. CDR3 length: 15 amino acids. CDR3: CASSPQAGGNNEQFF. The DNA for the CDR3 is TGTGCCAGCTCACCTCAGGCGGGGGGGAACAATGAGCAGTTCTTC.

The table lists this clonotype with a few counts. The V and J genes are TRBV9 and TRBJ2-3; 10 bases fit TRBD1. Trimming at V came to 3 bases and at J to 2 bases, leaving 3 bases not matched to a gene. The CDR3 spans 15 residues. CDR1 is SGDLS, CDR2 YYNGEE, per germline. The CDR3 region has the DNA TGTGCCAGCAGCGAGGGACAGGGGTACACAGATACGCAGTATTTT. It translates to CASSEGQGYTDTQYF.